This entry is about one T cell receptor beta chain. This table comes from immunoSEQ multiplex PCR, and its TCRdb copy is limited to in-frame clones, with some not included. The sample consists of roughly 52,000 clones, almost 96% of them appearing once. This sample stems from a study of control samples from healthy donors and cancer patients. Germline V CDR1 and CDR2: KGHDR, SFDVKD. CDR3 length equals 16 residues. V trimming: 3 bases; J trimming: 3 bases; junction bases outside the gene matches: 5. The receptor's source is a woman in her twenties or thirties in good health. V usage is TRBV24-1 and J usage is TRBJ2-3; the match to TRBD1 covers 10 bases. What was sequenced was blood. CDR3 nucleotides: TGTGCCACCAGTGATCCGACAGGGGGCTTAACAGATACGCAGTATTTT. Encoded protein: CATSDPTGGLTDTQYF.